The 22 T cell receptor beta chains listed next were all sequenced from one sample in a study of T cell clonotyping in hematopoietic cell transplantation. Assay: immunoSEQ multiplex PCR; the TCRdb copy retains only in-frame clones and omits some. Of about 9,300 clones detected, more than 80% appear once; the ten largest clones hold 50% to 65%. The source was PBMCs, collected at the time of graft-versus-host disease after allogeneic stem cell transplant. Source of these receptors: a male patient aged 55-69 years who had an allogeneic stem cell transplant from an unrelated donor, so the T cells may come from the graft donor. Some clones in this sample may be carry-over from other donors' samples.

This chain links TRBV2 with TRBJ1-6; no clear D. Germline values: CDR1 SNHLY, CDR2 FYNNEI. Trimming pared 6 bases from V and 4 bases from J, leaving 10 bases between. The CDR3 is 14 amino acids. The CDR3 loop is CASSQGLYNSPLHF. The CDR3 DNA follows: TGTGCCAGCAGCCAAGGACTATATAATTCACCCCTCCACTTT.

The chain links TRBV15 to TRBJ1-5, with TRBD1 identical over 10 bases. The junction had 3 bases not matched to a gene; V was cut back by 1 base and J by 6 bases. CDR3 size: 15 residues. The germline CDR1 and CDR2 sequences are LNHNV and YYDKDF (reference sequence). The CDR3 sequence: CATSRGGTGVQPQHF. DNA of the CDR3: TGTGCCACCAGCAGAGGTGGGACAGGGGTTCAGCCCCAGCATTTT.

The chain carries TRBV7-9 and TRBJ2-3; 7 nucleotides agree with TRBD1. Germline V lookup: CDR1 SEHNR, CDR2 FQNEAQ (reference sequence). This CDR3 spans 19 amino acids. After removal of 5 bases from V and 1 base from J, the junction contained 18 bases not matched to a gene. CDR3 sequence (DNA): TGTGCCAGCAGCCTAAACAACCGGGACAGACTAAGGGGCACAGATACGCAGTATTTT. Encoded protein: CASSLNNRDRLRGTDTQYF.

V and J are TRBV5-4 and TRBJ2-5, with D tentatively TRBD1 (5 bases). Germline CDR1 is SGHNT and CDR2 is YYREEE (reference sequence). The CDR3 totals 15 residues. V was pared by 0 bases and J by 4 bases, with 13 bases between. Here the CDR3 DNA reads TGTGCCAGCAGCTTGGGGGGCCAACTTCGAGAGACCCAGTACTTC. Translated: CASSLGGQLRETQYF.

The chain combines TRBV19 with TRBJ1-2; TRBD1 is a possible D gene (5 bases). Trimming pared 2 bases from V and 7 bases from J, leaving 17 bases between. The germline gives CDR1 LNHDA, CDR2 SQIVND (reference sequence). This CDR3 region has 15 residues. The CDR3 coding sequence is TGTGCCAGTAGTATAATGAGAGACAGCGTCGGTGGCTACACCTTC. It codes for CASSIMRDSVGGYTF. Full variable domain (rest looked up from reference TRBV19 and TRBJ1-2): DGGITQSPKYLFRKEGQNVTLSCEQNLNHDAMYWYRQDPGQGLRLIYYSQIVNDFQKGDIAEGYSVSREKKESFPLTVTSAQKNPTAFYLCASSIMRDSVGGYTFGSGTRLTVV.

The rearrangement uses TRBV6-5 and TRBJ2-2; D is tentatively TRBD1 or TRBD2 (5 bases each). Germline-derived CDR1 and CDR2 are MNHEY and SVGAGI. The ends were cut back, 2 bases at V and 5 bases at J, with 15 bases in the middle. The CDR3 contains 16 residues. CDR3 nucleotides: TGTGCCAGCAGTTACCATCCAGGGCCGGGGACCGGGGAGCTGTTTTTT. This codes for CASSYHPGPGTGELFF.

V is TRBV6-1 and J is TRBJ2-3; the match to TRBD2 covers 9 bases. This CDR3 has 16 residues. Losses at the gene ends were 4 bases for V and 0 bases for J; bases not matched to a gene: 5. CDR1 MNHNS and CDR2 SASEGT come from the germline V gene. The CDR3 coding sequence is TGTGCCAGCAGTGCCATAGCGGGGGCCAGCACAGATACGCAGTATTTT. This sequence encodes CASSAIAGASTDTQYF.

The chain recombines TRBV6-1 with TRBJ2-5; the D call may be TRBD1 or TRBD2 (5 bases each). This CDR3 is built from 12 residues. V was trimmed by 6 bases and J by 5 bases, leaving 10 bases between them. Germline V gene data show CDR1 as MNHNS and CDR2 as SASEGT. The CDR3 nucleotides read TGTGCCAGCAGGAGAGGGGTGGAGACCCAGTACTTC. Protein: CASRRGVETQYF.

The chain uses TRBV7-3 and TRBJ1-5; D perhaps matches TRBD1 (5 bases). This CDR3 has 14 amino acids. CDR1 is SGHTA and CDR2 is FQGTGA in the germline V gene. V lost 8 bases to trimming and J lost 1 base, with 12 bases between them. The CDR3 is CASVPRGSNQPQHF. CDR3 sequence (DNA): TGTGCCAGCGTACCGAGGGGCAGCAATCAGCCCCAGCATTTT. Full variable domain (rest looked up from reference TRBV7-3 and TRBJ1-5): GAGVSQTPSNKVTEKGKYVELRCDPISGHTALYWYRQSLGQGPEFLIYFQGTGAADDSGLPNDRFFAVRPEGSVSTLKIQRTERGDSAVYLCASVPRGSNQPQHFGDGTRLSIL.

V and J are TRBV19 and TRBJ1-2, with D possibly TRBD1 on 6 matching bases. Trimming took off 0 bases at V and 8 bases at J, with 10 bases between the two ends. The length of the CDR3 is 13 residues. Germline CDR1 reads LNHDA; CDR2 reads SQIVND (reference sequence). The CDR3 region is CASSIDQGNGYTF. The CDR3 DNA reads TGTGCCAGTAGTATAGACCAGGGGAACGGCTACACCTTC.

This sequence joins TRBV6-6 and TRBJ1-2; the match to TRBD1 covers 7 bases. This CDR3 comprises 15 residues. With 9 bases clipped from V and 5 bases from J, the junction kept 15 bases outside the gene matches. Germline V CDR1 and CDR2: MNHNY, SVGAGI (reference sequence). The CDR3 loop is CASFNEGAGGYGYTF. DNA for the CDR3: TGTGCCAGTTTTAACGAGGGGGCAGGGGGATATGGCTACACCTTC.

This chain uses TRBV5-6 with TRBJ2-7; TRBD1 matches at 9 bases. The length of the CDR3 is 14 residues. The V and J ends lost 4 bases and 6 bases, in that order; junction bases with no gene match: 8. CDR1 is SGHDT, CDR2 YYEEEE, per germline. The CDR3: CASSPGTGLREQYF. The CDR3 nucleotides read TGTGCCAGCAGCCCCGGGACAGGGTTGCGCGAGCAGTACTTC.

The genes are TRBV20-1 and TRBJ1-2; D gene unclear. Between the trimmed V and J ends, which lost 4 bases and 2 bases, there was a span of 5 bases. CDR3 size: 11 residues. In germline, CDR1 is DFQATT, CDR2 SNEGSKA (reference sequence). The CDR3 DNA reads as TGCAGTGCTACGGGGAACTATGGCTACACCTTC. Translation: CSATGNYGYTF.

This chain connects TRBV10-3 to TRBJ2-2; 7 bases map to TRBD1. CDR1 ENHRY and CDR2 SYGVKD come from the germline V gene. Unmatched junction bases numbered 9, after V lost 8 bases and J lost 3 bases. The CDR3 is 15 amino acids. CDR3 region: CAISNDRVHTGELFF. The DNA of the CDR3 is TGTGCCATCTCTAACGACAGGGTACACACCGGGGAGCTGTTTTTT.

V gene TRBV7-2 combines with J gene TRBJ2-5, with no clear D. The CDR3 has 15 amino acids. Deletions cut 1 base from V and 1 base from J, with 10 bases between. Germline values: CDR1 SGHTA, CDR2 FQGNSA. The CDR3 DNA sequence: TGTGCCAGCAGCTTAGGTGGGCGCCCCCAAGAGACCCAGTACTTC. This encodes CASSLGGRPQETQYF.

J is TRBJ2-7 and V is TRBV4-2; D is unresolved. The CDR3 consists of 11 residues. Trimming removed 5 bases at V and 4 bases at J, with 6 bases between. Germline V lookup: CDR1 LGHNA, CDR2 YNFKEQ. CDR3 coding DNA: TGTGCCAGCAGCTTGGGGTACGAGCAGTACTTC. This gives the protein CASSLGYEQYF.

The chain is built from TRBV7-2 and TRBJ2-3; 8 bases are shared with TRBD2. This CDR3 contains 16 residues. V lost 4 bases and J lost 5; bases outside the gene matches: 11. Germline V gene sequence: CDR1 SGHTA, CDR2 FQGNSA. The chain's CDR3 is CASSSYSGARGDTQYF. In nucleotides, the CDR3 is TGTGCCAGCAGCTCCTATAGCGGGGCCAGGGGAGATACGCAGTATTTT. Drawing the rest from reference TRBV7-2 and TRBJ2-3, the complete variable domain is GAGVSQSPSNKVTEKGKDVELRCDPISGHTALYWYRQSLGQGLEFLIYFQGNSAPDKSGLPSDRFSAERTGGSVSTLTIQRTQQEDSAVYLCASSSYSGARGDTQYFGPGTRLTVL.

CDR3 amino acids: CASSHGTFSYNEQFF. The DNA for the CDR3 is TGCGCCAGCAGCCATGGGACTTTCTCCTACAATGAGCAGTTCTTC. This rearrangement joins TRBV4-3 to TRBJ2-1; TRBD2 might be the D (6 bases). V was pared by 3 bases and J by 0 bases, with 9 bases between. Germline CDR1 is LGHNA and CDR2 is YSLEER. This CDR3 region has 15 residues.

The rearrangement joins TRBV5-1 to TRBJ1-4; D is unresolved. CDR1 is SGHRS, CDR2 YFSETQ, per germline. The CDR3 totals 15 residues. V was clipped by 0 bases and J by 8 bases, with 14 bases between them. CDR3 sequence reads: CASSLVSSLGEKLFF. The CDR3 nucleotides are TGCGCCAGCAGCTTGGTTTCGTCCTTGGGCGAAAAACTGTTTTTT.

The chain recombines TRBV10-3 with TRBJ1-6, with D unclear. The CDR3 is 15 residues long. The germline CDR1 and CDR2 sequences are ENHRY and SYGVKD. The V gene lost 3 bases and the J gene lost 10 bases, with 16 bases spanning the gap. CDR3 nucleotides: TGTGCCATCAGTGATGGTCCGGATTCGGAGTCACCCCTCCACTTT. It yields the protein CAISDGPDSESPLHF.

CDR3 in DNA: TGTGCCAGCAGGACAGCAGCGAATTCACCCCTCCACTTT. This codes for CASRTAANSPLHF. V and J are TRBV25-1 and TRBJ1-6, with D perhaps matching TRBD1 (5 bases). Per germline, CDR1 MGHDK and CDR2 SYGVNS. This CDR3 contains 13 residues. Trimming removed 6 bases from V and 7 bases from J, with 10 bases in between.

The chain recombines TRBV29-1 with TRBJ1-2; D remains unclear. Trimming took off 3 bases at V and 2 bases at J, with 16 bases between the two ends. Germline assignment: CDR1 SQVTM and CDR2 ANQGSEA. The length of the CDR3 is 15 residues. The CDR3 loop reads CSVDLGVQENYGYTF. Written as DNA, the CDR3 is TGCAGCGTTGACCTCGGGGTACAAGAAAACTATGGCTACACCTTC.